This T cell receptor (beta chain) was identified in a study of shared T cell receptors in the human thymus. The sample holds one count of this clone. Some clones are missing from TCRdb's copy, which holds only in-frame ones; the method was immunoSEQ multiplex PCR. The sample consists of 700,000 or so clones, roughly 85% of them appearing once. The CDR3 runs 17 residues. After removal of 5 bases from V and 4 bases from J, the junction contained 12 bases not matched to a gene. These same records also appear under a second study, on human thymus T cells. That report notes: Healthy Finnish infants undergoing corrective surgery for congenital heart defects provided the donor material. The thymus was resected at corrective cardiac surgery. Thymic and blood repertoires appeared to show biased V and J gene usage. Reports from related research described highly overlapping thymic repertoires among unrelated individuals.

The source of this sequence is a girl less than two years old with a congenital heart defect. The sequenced material came from thymocytes. The chain links TRBV5-3 to TRBJ2-1; 10 bases align to TRBD2. TRBV5-3 counts as an open reading frame of uncertain function. The CDR3 sequence is CARSLEYLAGVYNEQFF. CDR3 DNA: TGTGCCAGAAGTCTGGAATATCTAGCGGGGGTTTACAATGAGCAGTTCTTC.